This T cell receptor beta chain was sequenced during a study of early T cells in non-severe SARS-CoV-2 infection. TCRdb processed the 5' RACE reads anew with MiXCR; each CDR3 protein has one entry. Of approximately 88,000 distinct CDR3 sequences in the sample, around 15% were seen once. Germline loops: CDR1 SNHLY, CDR2 FYNNEI. Between the trimmed V and J ends, which lost 8 bases and 1 base, there was a span of 12 bases. The CDR3 totals 14 residues. This clonotype was detected ten times or more. V usage is TRBV2 and J usage is TRBJ1-5, with a tentative D call TRBD1 (5 bases). The TCR comes from an adult who was a healthcare worker with PCR-confirmed SARS-CoV-2 infection or an uninfected control (not recorded which). The specimen was whole blood. The CDR3 DNA is TGTGCCAGCGCCAGGGTAGGAAGCAATCAGCCCCAGCATTTT. Translated: CASARVGSNQPQHF.